This record concerns one TCR beta chain sequence. This CDR3 is built from 15 residues. Trimming at V came to 4 bases and at J to 4 bases, leaving 9 bases not matched to a gene. Germline CDR1 SGHNT, CDR2 YYREEE (reference sequence). These data are taken from a study of T-cell memory formation after mild COVID-19. MiXCR, applied by TCRdb to the 5' RACE reads, yields one record per CDR3 protein. The sample has approximately 300,000 distinct CDR3 sequences; 15% to 20% are singletons. J is TRBJ2-7 and V is TRBV5-4; 9 positions agree with TRBD2. The sample was PBMCs or a T cell subset sorted from them (not recorded which). The TCR sequence derives from a man younger than 35 who had mild COVID-19 (a few samples of this study predate the infection). Cell type and time point are not known. Here the CDR3 DNA reads TGTGCCAGCAGCCCTTTGGGCGGGGGGGAGTACGAGCAGTACGTC. It specifies CASSPLGGGEYEQYV.